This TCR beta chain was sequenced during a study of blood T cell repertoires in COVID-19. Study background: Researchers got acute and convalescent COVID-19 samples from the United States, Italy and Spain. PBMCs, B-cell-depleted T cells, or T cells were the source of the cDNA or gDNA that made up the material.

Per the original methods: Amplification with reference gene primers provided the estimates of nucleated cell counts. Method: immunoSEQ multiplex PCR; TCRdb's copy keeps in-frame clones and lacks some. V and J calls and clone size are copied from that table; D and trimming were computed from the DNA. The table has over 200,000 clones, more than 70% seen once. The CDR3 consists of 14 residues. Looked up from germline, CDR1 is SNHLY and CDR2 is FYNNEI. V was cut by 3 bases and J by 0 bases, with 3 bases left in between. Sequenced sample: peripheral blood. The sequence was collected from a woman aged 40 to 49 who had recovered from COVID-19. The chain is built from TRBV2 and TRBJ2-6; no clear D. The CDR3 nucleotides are TGTGCCAGCAGTGACATCTCTGGGGCCAACGTCCTGACTTTC. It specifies CASSDISGANVLTF.